The present T cell receptor beta chain was sequenced within a study of T cells in Graves' hyperthyroidism and ophthalmopathy. This clonotype appeared a few times. The PBMCs studied were ones that came from 10 ml fresh peripheral blood. The source material, RNA transcripts, was used to amplify TCR beta CDR3 regions. An initial round of RT-PCR targeting the TCR CDR3 relied on the HTBI primer set. TCRdb recomputed calls from the multiplex PCR reads with MiXCR, one row per CDR3 protein. Of a few hundred thousand distinct CDR3 sequences in the sample, roughly 19% were seen once. This TCR derives from a middle-aged man with Graves' ophthalmopathy. The specimen sequenced was blood.

CDR3 loop: CASSLEDRGGLFF. The DNA for the CDR3 is TGTGCCAGCAGCTTGGAAGATCGCGGTGGGCTGTTTTTT. This sequence joins TRBV7-2 and TRBJ2-2; D is unclear. V lost 3 bases and J 13 bases, leaving 15 bases between the germline ends. The V gene's germline CDR1 is SGHTA and CDR2 FQGNSA. This CDR3 has 13 amino acids. Filled out from reference TRBV7-2 and TRBJ2-2, the complete variable domain reads GAGVSQSPSNKVTEKGKDVELRCDPISGHTALYWYRQSLGQGLEFLIYFQGNSAPDKSGLPSDRFSAERTGGSVSTLTIQRTQQEDSAVYLCASSLEDRGGLFFGEGSRLTVL.